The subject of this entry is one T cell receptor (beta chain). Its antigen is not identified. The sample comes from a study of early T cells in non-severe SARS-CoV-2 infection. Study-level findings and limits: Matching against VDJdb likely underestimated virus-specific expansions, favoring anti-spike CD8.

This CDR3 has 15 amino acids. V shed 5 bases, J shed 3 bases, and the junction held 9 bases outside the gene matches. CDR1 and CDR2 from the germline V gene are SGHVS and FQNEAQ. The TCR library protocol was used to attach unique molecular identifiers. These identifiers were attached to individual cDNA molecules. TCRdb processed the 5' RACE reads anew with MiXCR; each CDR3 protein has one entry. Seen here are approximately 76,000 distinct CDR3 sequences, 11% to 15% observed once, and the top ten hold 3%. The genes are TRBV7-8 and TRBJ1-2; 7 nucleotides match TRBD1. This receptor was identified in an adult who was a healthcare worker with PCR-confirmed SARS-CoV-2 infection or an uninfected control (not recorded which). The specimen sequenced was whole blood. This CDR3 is CASSPNDRVYYGYTF. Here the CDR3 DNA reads TGTGCCAGCAGCCCCAACGACAGGGTCTACTATGGCTACACCTTC.